This T cell receptor (beta chain) originates from a study of CD8+ T cells in alopecia areata. Turning to the study itself: Oral tofacitinib, 5 to 10 mg twice daily, was given in an open-label trial.

Treatment in this sample: oral pan-JAK inhibitor, 5-10 mg twice daily. T lymphocytes (CD4+ and CD8+) were sorted from PBMCs. This CDR3 is built from 13 residues. V lost 1 base to trimming and J lost 2 bases, with 4 bases between them. Germline V CDR1 and CDR2: SGDLS, YYNGEE. This clone turned up a few times. Isolated RNA was reverse transcribed into cDNA used as the sequencing template. TCRdb keeps only in-frame clones here, not all; method: immunoSEQ multiplex PCR. The sample carries 150,000 to 200,000 clones, roughly 66% recorded once. The chain uses TRBV9 and TRBJ1-3; D is uncertain. The clonotype was recovered from a human donor with alopecia areata. The sequencing used CD4+ T cells sorted from blood, collected at week 24, from a patient treated with tofacitinib. DNA for the CDR3: TGTGCCAGCAGCGTATACCCTGGAAACACCATATATTTT. Its translation is CASSVYPGNTIYF. Complete variable domain (other parts from reference TRBV9 and TRBJ1-3): DSGVTQTPKHLITATGQRVTLRCSPRSGDLSVYWYQQSLDQGLQFLIQYYNGEERAKGNILERFSAQQFPDLHSELNLSSLELGDSALYFCASSVYPGNTIYFGEGSWLTVV.